The table lists the clone carrying this T cell receptor (beta chain) with a count of one. The record originates from a study of blood T cell repertoires in COVID-19. Study-level information: The samples span acute and convalescent COVID-19 from the United States, Italy and Spain. Sample material is recorded as cDNA or gDNA derived from T cells, B-cell-depleted T cells, or PBMCs.

Authors' methods: Cell counts per sample came from amplifying reference gene primers. Produced via immunoSEQ multiplex PCR; TCRdb's table is partial and in-frame only. For V, J and clone size, that table is used; D and trimming come from the DNA. This table holds about 49,000 clones, roughly 84% found once. The CDR3 consists of 18 residues. In germline, CDR1 is LGHNA, CDR2 YSLEER. V gave up 1 base and J gave up 0 bases, with 15 bases separating them. This TCR was sampled from a man in his fifties with acute or convalescent COVID-19. The rearrangement joins TRBV4-3 to TRBJ1-4; D ambiguous. The source material was peripheral blood. Here the CDR3 reads CASSQGGTAVATNEKLFF. The CDR3 coding sequence is TGCGCCAGCAGCCAAGGTGGTACAGCCGTGGCAACTAATGAAAAACTGTTTTTT.